One sample yielded the 13 T cell receptor beta chains listed below, sequenced in a study of CD8 T cells in Susac syndrome. RNA in amounts of about 0.5 to 1 ug was reverse transcribed with random hexamers. One entry per CDR3 protein, called by TCRdb with MiXCR from the immunoSEQ multiplex PCR reads. The sample carries under 200,000 distinct CDR3 sequences, 93% recorded once. The sample consisted of CD4+ T cells from PBMCs. The receptors here all came from a human donor in good health.

The V call is TRBV24-1, the J call TRBJ2-7, with TRBD1 matching 11 bases. The CDR3 extends over 15 amino acids. Germline V CDR1 and CDR2: KGHDR, SFDVKD. V lost 3 bases, J lost 4 bases, and 4 bases stayed unmatched. The CDR3 protein is CATSDDGQGAYEQYF. The CDR3 coding sequence is TGTGCCACCAGTGATGACGGACAGGGGGCTTACGAGCAGTACTTC.

The J gene is TRBJ1-2, the V gene TRBV5-1; D uncertain. V was trimmed by 0 bases and J by 4 bases, leaving 13 bases between them. The length of the CDR3 is 15 residues. Germline loops: CDR1 SGHRS, CDR2 YFSETQ. CDR3 DNA: TGCGCCAGCAGCTTGGACGGCGGGGTGGGCTATGGCTACACCTTC. Translating it yields CASSLDGGVGYGYTF.

The V and J genes are TRBV7-3 and TRBJ2-1; tentative D call: TRBD2 (7 bases). The CDR3 is made up of 15 amino acids. The germline V gene has CDR1 SGHTA and CDR2 FQGTGA. Trimming shortened V by 5 bases and J by 6 bases, and 17 bases separated the two germline ends. CDR3 amino acids: CASSVSTGGLNEQFF. As DNA, the CDR3 is TGTGCCAGCAGCGTATCAACGGGGGGCCTCAATGAGCAGTTCTTC.

The chain uses TRBV5-1 and TRBJ2-1; 10 bases map to TRBD1. The CDR3 spans 15 residues. The J segment lost 6 bases and the V segment lost 1 base, leaving 4 bases of the junction unmatched. In germline, CDR1 is SGHRS, CDR2 YFSETQ. This CDR3 is CASSLTGQGVNEQFF. The CDR3 DNA follows: TGCGCCAGCAGCTTGACCGGACAGGGGGTCAATGAGCAGTTCTTC. Full variable domain (outside the CDR3, taken from reference TRBV5-1 and TRBJ2-1): KAGVTQTPRYLIKTRGQQVTLSCSPISGHRSVSWYQQTPGQGLQFLFEYFSETQRNKGNFPGRFSGRQFSNSRSEMNVSTLELGDSALYLCASSLTGQGVNEQFFGPGTRLTVL.

Only one count was recorded for this clonotype. The rearrangement links TRBV2 to TRBJ1-1; D may be TRBD1 (5 bases). V lost 7 bases, J lost 7 bases, and 10 bases lay in between. CDR1 and CDR2 from the germline V gene are SNHLY and FYNNEI. This CDR3 has 11 amino acids. The DNA of the CDR3 is TGTGCCAGCATGGGGCGCGGTGAAGCTTTCTTT. This translates into CASMGRGEAFF.

This chain uses TRBV12-5 with TRBJ2-3; D perhaps matches TRBD2 (5 bases). The CDR3 consists of 13 residues. In germline, CDR1 is LGHNT, CDR2 FRNRAP. Trimming removed 6 bases at V and 6 bases at J, with 13 bases between. CDR3 coding DNA: TGTGCTAGTGGCCGGGATTCATCCGATACGCAGTATTTT. This gives the protein CASGRDSSDTQYF.

The chain is built from TRBV12-3 or TRBV12-4 and TRBJ1-2; 8 nucleotides line up with TRBD1. This CDR3 region has 13 residues. Unmatched junction bases numbered 3, after V lost 7 bases and J lost 2 bases. In DNA form, the CDR3 reads TGTGCCAGCACCGGGACAGGAAACTATGGCTACACCTTC. Its translation: CASTGTGNYGYTF.

CDR3 in amino acids: CASSAVRTSTGELFF. CDR3 DNA sequence: TGTGCCAGCAGTGCAGTAAGGACTAGTACCGGGGAGCTGTTTTTT. V gene TRBV2 combines with J gene TRBJ2-2; TRBD2 matches at 7 bases. Germline V lookup: CDR1 SNHLY, CDR2 FYNNEI. The CDR3 spans 15 residues. The ends lost 4 bases at V and 5 bases at J; junction bases unmatched: 7. The variable domain in full, with the rest retrieved from reference TRBV2 and TRBJ2-2, is EPEVTQTPSHQVTQMGQEVILRCVPISNHLYFYWYRQILGQKVEFLVSFYNNEISEKSEIFDDQFSVERPDGSNFTLKIRSTKLEDSAMYFCASSAVRTSTGELFFGEGSRLTVL.

The genes are TRBV7-2 and TRBJ2-3, with no clear D. The CDR3 consists of 14 residues. Trimming shortened V by 1 base and J by 5 bases, and 10 bases separated the two germline ends. Looked up from germline, CDR1 is SGHTA and CDR2 is FQGNSA. CDR3 DNA sequence: TGTGCCAGCAGCTTAGGTGCCGCCGGAGATACGCAGTATTTT. It specifies CASSLGAAGDTQYF.

The rearrangement links TRBV3-1 to TRBJ2-5; D is ambiguous. CDR1 is LGHDT, CDR2 YNNKEL, per germline (reference sequence). The CDR3 runs to 15 residues. V lost 1 base, J lost 2 bases, and 11 bases lay in between. For the CDR3, the DNA is TGTGCCAGCAGCCAAGGGCCAGTCCCTCAAGAGACCCAGTACTTC. Amino acid sequence: CASSQGPVPQETQYF.

The rearrangement uses TRBV13 and TRBJ2-7, with 13 bases fitting TRBD2. This CDR3 comprises 17 residues. Germline CDR1 reads PRHDT; CDR2 reads FYEKMQ (reference sequence). Trimming at V came to 5 bases and at J to 6 bases, leaving 13 bases not matched to a gene. CDR3 nucleotides: TGTGCCAGCAGCCAACTAGCGGGGGGGCCAATGTCTCTCGAGCAGTACGTC. Its translation is CASSQLAGGPMSLEQYV.

The V call is TRBV15, the J call TRBJ1-6, with unresolved D. Germline V gene sequence: CDR1 LNHNV, CDR2 YYDKDF (reference sequence). The CDR3 length is 15 residues. V lost 6 bases, J lost 0 bases, and 9 bases lay in between. The CDR3 DNA follows: TGTGCCACCAGTTCCGGGGACTCCTATAATTCACCCCTCCACTTT. Protein sequence: CATSSGDSYNSPLHF. The complete variable domain, with remaining parts taken from reference TRBV15 and TRBJ1-6, reads DAMVIQNPRYQVTQFGKPVTLSCSQTLNHNVMYWYQQKSSQAPKLLFHYYDKDFNNEADTPDNFQSRRPNTSFCFLDIRSPGLGDTAMYLCATSSGDSYNSPLHFGNGTRLTVT.

As DNA, the CDR3 is TGCAGTGCGCCTGGCCGGGTCGGGGAGACCCAGTACTTC. Protein sequence: CSAPGRVGETQYF. The V and J genes are TRBV20-1 and TRBJ2-5; no clear D. Per the germline V gene, CDR1 is DFQATT and CDR2 is SNEGSKA (reference sequence). V shed 6 bases and J shed 5 bases, with 16 bases lying between them. This CDR3 has 13 residues.